The source of this TCR beta chain is a study of response to subunit inactivated influenza vaccine. V dropped 2 bases and J dropped 9 bases, with 14 bases sitting between them. CDR3 length equals 14 residues. Germline assignment: CDR1 MDHEN and CDR2 SYDVKM. The study, taken as a whole, reports: Authors suggested seasonal influenza vaccinations each recruit few new T cells.

This clonotype was observed a handful of times. Its antigen is currently unknown. TCRdb redid the calling of the RT-PCR reads with MiXCR, one entry per CDR3 protein. The data hold over 450,000 distinct CDR3 sequences, with 10% to 15% observed a single time. This clonotype was obtained from a man aged 45-60 years who received an inactivated influenza vaccine. The sequencing used PBMCs from blood, collected around seven weeks after vaccination. J is TRBJ2-1 and V is TRBV28, with TRBD2 as a possible D gene (6 bases). The CDR3 sequence: CASSLGVGAGEQFF. CDR3 nucleotide sequence: TGTGCCAGCAGTTTAGGAGTGGGAGCGGGTGAGCAGTTCTTC.